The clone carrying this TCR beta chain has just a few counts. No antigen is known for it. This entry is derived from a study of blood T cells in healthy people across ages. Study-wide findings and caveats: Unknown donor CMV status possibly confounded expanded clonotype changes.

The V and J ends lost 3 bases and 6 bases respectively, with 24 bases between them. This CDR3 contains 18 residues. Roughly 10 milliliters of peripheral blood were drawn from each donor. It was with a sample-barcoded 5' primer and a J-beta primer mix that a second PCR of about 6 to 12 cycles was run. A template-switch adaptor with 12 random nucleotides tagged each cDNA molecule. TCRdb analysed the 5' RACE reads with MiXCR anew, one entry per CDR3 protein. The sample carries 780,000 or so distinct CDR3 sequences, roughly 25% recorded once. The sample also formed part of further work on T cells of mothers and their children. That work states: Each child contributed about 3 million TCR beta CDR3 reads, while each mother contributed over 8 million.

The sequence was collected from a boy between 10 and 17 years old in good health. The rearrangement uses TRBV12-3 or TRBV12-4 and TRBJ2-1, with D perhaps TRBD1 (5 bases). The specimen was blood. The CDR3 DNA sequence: TGTGCCAGCAGTTTTGGTCCACCCAGGGCCACCGAGGCCAATGAGCAGTTCTTC. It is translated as CASSFGPPRATEANEQFF.